Presented here are 21 T cell receptor beta chains from one specimen sequenced in a study of T cells in Graves' hyperthyroidism and ophthalmopathy. RNA transcripts yielded amplified TCR beta CDR3 regions. The HTBI primer set served for first-round RT-PCR of the TCR CDR3. Using its own MiXCR run on the multiplex PCR reads, TCRdb lists one record per CDR3 protein. The table shows hundreds of thousands of distinct CDR3 sequences, with 20% occurring only once. The sample was blood. The receptors stem from a man in his forties with Graves' ophthalmopathy.

The chain uses TRBV11-2 and TRBJ1-4, with D perhaps matching TRBD1 (5 bases). The CDR3 runs 15 residues. Trimming left V 5 bases short and J 8 bases short, with 18 bases between. Germline CDR1 reads SGHAT; CDR2 reads FQNNGV. CDR3 DNA: TGTGCCAGCAGCCCCGTTTTGGGGCGCGACGAAAAACTGTTTTTT. Translation gives CASSPVLGRDEKLFF.

The CDR3 DNA reads TGTGCCAGCAGCGGAAGGAGGGAAAGGCTAAACTATGGCTACACCTTC. As protein: CASSGRRERLNYGYTF. The rearrangement uses TRBV3-1 and TRBJ1-2; unclear D gene. The germline CDR1 and CDR2 sequences are LGHDT and YNNKEL (reference sequence). This CDR3 spans 16 amino acids. V gave up 5 bases and J gave up 2 bases, with 18 bases separating them.

This clonotype was seen at least ten times. The chain joins TRBV7-8 to TRBJ2-7, with TRBD2 identical over 8 bases. The CDR3 contains 14 residues. Germline V lookup: CDR1 SGHVS, CDR2 FQNEAQ. Trimming cost V 5 bases and J 4 bases; bases outside gene matches: 7. The CDR3 DNA is TGTGCCAGCAGCCCTGGGACTAGTGTGTACGAGCAGTACTTC. Translating it yields CASSPGTSVYEQYF.

This chain connects TRBV30 to TRBJ2-1; 8 bases map to TRBD2. This CDR3 has 14 amino acids. J was trimmed by 14 bases and V by 0 bases; bases with no gene match: 12. Germline V gene data show CDR1 as GTSNPN and CDR2 as SVGIG (reference sequence). This CDR3 reads CAWSVLGLGREEFF. The CDR3 DNA sequence: TGTGCCTGGAGTGTACTGGGACTAGGAAGGGAGGAGTTCTTC.

A note on this clonotype: This may stem from a read error, because a much larger clone lies one nucleotide away. This chain joins TRBV29-1 and TRBJ2-7, with D tentatively TRBD1 or TRBD2 (6 bases each). CDR3 length: 12 residues. CDR1 and CDR2 (germline): SQVTM, ANQGSEA. V was clipped by 5 bases and J by 2 bases, with 10 bases between them. CDR3 sequence (DNA): TGCAGCGTTACCCGGGGGCCCTACGAGCAGTACTTC. Translation gives CSVTRGPYEQYF.

The J gene is TRBJ2-7, the V gene TRBV4-1; TRBD2 matches 9 bases. Trimming took 1 base from V and 6 from J; bases not matched to a gene: 4. Germline V gene sequence: CDR1 MGHRA, CDR2 YSYEKL. The CDR3 covers 14 residues. The chain's CDR3 is CASSQVAGDSEQYF. CDR3 nucleotide sequence: TGCGCCAGCAGCCAAGTAGCGGGAGATTCCGAGCAGTACTTC.

This clonotype was counted ten times or more. This sequence joins TRBV27 and TRBJ2-7, with 8 bases lining up with TRBD2. The CDR3 consists of 16 residues. CDR1 and CDR2 (germline): MNHEY, SMNVEV (reference sequence). V trimming: 0 bases; J trimming: 6 bases; junction bases outside the gene matches: 10. CDR3 region: CASSLSVGRAGSEQYF. CDR3 DNA sequence: TGTGCCAGCAGTTTATCAGTCGGGAGGGCGGGGAGCGAGCAGTACTTC.

This clonotype was detected many times. V is TRBV30 and J is TRBJ2-1; 13 nucleotides align to TRBD2. Per the germline V gene, CDR1 is GTSNPN and CDR2 is SVGIG (reference sequence). The CDR3 loop spans 14 amino acids. With 8 bases clipped from V and 9 bases from J, the junction kept 10 bases outside the gene matches. The CDR3 region has the DNA TGTGCCGTTCCAACTAGCGGGGGGGTAGGTGAGCAGTTCTTC. Its translation: CAVPTSGGVGEQFF. Filled out from reference TRBV30 and TRBJ2-1, the complete variable domain reads SQTIHQWPATLVQPVGSPLSLECTVEGTSNPNLYWYRQAAGRGLQLLFYSVGIGQISSEVPQNLSASRPQDRQFILSSKKLLLSDSGFYLCAVPTSGGVGEQFFGPGTRLTVL.

This chain connects TRBV20-1 to TRBJ1-5; 10 positions agree with TRBD1. This CDR3 contains 15 residues. Germline V gives CDR1 DFQATT, CDR2 SNEGSKA (reference sequence). The ends lost 5 bases at V and 3 bases at J; junction bases unmatched: 7. The CDR3 DNA is TGCAGTGCTGGGAAGACAGGGGGCTACAATCAGCCCCAGCATTTT. This sequence encodes CSAGKTGGYNQPQHF.

On this clonotype: A junction end diverges from the germline sequence, so it may reflect a read error. V gene TRBV12-3 or TRBV12-4 combines with J gene TRBJ1-1; unclear D gene. This CDR3 is built from 12 residues. This CDR3 is CASREVNTEASF. The CDR3 nucleotides read TGTGCCAGCCGGGAGGTGAACACTGAAGCTTCCTTT.

The chain joins TRBV6-1 to TRBJ2-1; 8 bases line up with TRBD2. The CDR3 is 14 amino acids. The ends lost 5 bases at V and 4 bases at J; junction bases unmatched: 4. Germline V gene lookup returns CDR1 MNHNS and CDR2 SASEGT. As DNA, the CDR3 is TGTGCCAGCAGTACCAGCGGGAGATACAATGAGCAGTTCTTC. It codes for CASSTSGRYNEQFF.

The rearrangement links TRBV10-3 to TRBJ2-7; TRBD1 might be the D (6 bases). This CDR3 region has 13 residues. V shed 8 bases and J shed 7 bases, with 18 bases lying between them. Germline assignment: CDR1 ENHRY and CDR2 SYGVKD. Here the CDR3 reads CAIGSSGTPEQYF. In DNA, the CDR3 is TGTGCCATCGGTAGCTCCGGGACACCTGAGCAGTACTTC.

The genes are TRBV20-1 and TRBJ1-5, with D unclear. Germline-derived CDR1 and CDR2 are DFQATT and SNEGSKA (reference sequence). Trimming pared 2 bases from V and 2 bases from J, leaving 16 bases between. The CDR3 spans 16 residues. CDR3 residues: CSARLTADPGNQPQHF. As DNA, the CDR3 is TGCAGTGCTAGACTTACGGCGGACCCGGGCAATCAGCCCCAGCATTTT.

This clonotype was counted between two and nine times. An end of the junction does not agree with germline; a read error may underlie this. The chain links TRBV7-7 to TRBJ2-1; D is possibly TRBD1 (5 bases). The CDR3 covers 14 residues. Germline CDR1 and CDR2: SSHAT and FNYEAQ (reference sequence). CDR3 coding DNA: TGTGCTAGCAGCTTAGGGGTGGGCAACAATGAGCAGTTCTTC. It is translated as CASSLGVGNNEQFF.

This sequence joins TRBV3-1 and TRBJ2-4, with TRBD1 matching over 7 bases. V lost 4 bases, J lost 7 bases, and 10 bases stayed unmatched. The CDR3 sequence is 15 residues long. From germline, CDR1 is LGHDT and CDR2 YNNKEL (reference sequence). The CDR3 spells CASSPLQGLVNIQYF. DNA for the CDR3: TGTGCCAGCAGCCCACTACAGGGGTTGGTGAACATTCAGTACTTC.

This clonotype occurred a few times. This rearrangement joins TRBV6-1 to TRBJ2-5, with D perhaps given as TRBD1 or TRBD2 (7 bases each). The CDR3 is 14 amino acids. Germline loops: CDR1 MNHNS, CDR2 SASEGT. Trimming removed 7 bases from V and 2 bases from J, with 14 bases in between. This chain's CDR3 is CASTPGGQQETQYF. The CDR3 nucleotides read TGTGCCAGCACCCCGGGGGGACAGCAAGAGACCCAGTACTTC.

Many counts were recorded for this clonotype. Its ends do not fully match the called genes, so a read error is possible. The chain employs TRBV30 and TRBJ1-1; 10 bases align to TRBD1. Germline loops: CDR1 GTSNPN, CDR2 SVGIG (reference sequence). The CDR3 has 12 amino acids. CDR3 in amino acids: CAWNPSGQGLYF. In DNA, the CDR3 is TGTGCCTGGAACCCGTCGGGACAGGGGCTTTACTTT.

Comment on this clonotype: With a much larger clone just one base away, this may be a read error. This rearrangement joins TRBV2 to TRBJ2-7; D is unclear. The germline V gene has CDR1 SNHLY and CDR2 FYNNEI. This CDR3 has 12 residues. Trimming shortened V by 5 bases and J by 5 bases, and 10 bases separated the two germline ends. The CDR3 loop reads CASSPASDEQYF. The CDR3 DNA reads as TGTGCCAGCAGTCCTGCTTCCGACGAGCAGTACTTC.

The table lists this clonotype with many counts. The chain combines TRBV20-1 with TRBJ2-2; D gene uncertain. V was pared by 3 bases and J by 3 bases, with 11 bases between. Germline CDR1 DFQATT, CDR2 SNEGSKA (reference sequence). This CDR3 is built from 14 residues. The CDR3 sequence is CSARFSRHTGELFF. The CDR3 DNA is TGCAGTGCTAGGTTCAGCCGCCACACCGGGGAGCTGTTTTTT.

Turning to this clonotype: This could be a read error, since a much larger clone is one nucleotide away. The rearrangement uses TRBV6-9 and TRBJ2-1; a possible D gene is TRBD2 (6 bases). Germline V gives CDR1 MNHGY, CDR2 SVAAGI. The CDR3 covers 14 residues. CDR3 in amino acids: CASSLSGLYTEQFF. DNA for the CDR3: TGTGCCAGCAGTCTTTCGGGACTTTACACTGAGCAGTTCTTC.

V is TRBV28 and J is TRBJ1-1; 8 bases fit TRBD1. CDR3 length equals 14 residues. With V trimmed by 5 bases and J by 4 bases, 6 bases remained unmatched. CDR1 is MDHEN, CDR2 SYDVKM, per germline. This CDR3 reads CASSPDREVTEAFF. The CDR3 nucleotides are TGTGCCAGCAGTCCGGACAGGGAGGTCACTGAAGCTTTCTTT.